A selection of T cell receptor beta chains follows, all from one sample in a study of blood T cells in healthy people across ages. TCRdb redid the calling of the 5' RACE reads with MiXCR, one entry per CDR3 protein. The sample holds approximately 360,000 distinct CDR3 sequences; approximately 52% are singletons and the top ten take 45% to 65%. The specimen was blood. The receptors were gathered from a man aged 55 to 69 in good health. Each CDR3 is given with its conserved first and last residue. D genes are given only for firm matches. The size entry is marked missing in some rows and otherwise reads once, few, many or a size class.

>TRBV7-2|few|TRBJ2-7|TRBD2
CASSLWSGGAYEQYF
TGTGCCAGCAGCTTATGGAGCGGGGGGGCCTACGAGCAGTACTTC
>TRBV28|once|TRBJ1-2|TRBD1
CASRGTGQANYGYTF
TGTGCCAGCCGTGGGACAGGGCAAGCTAACTATGGCTACACCTTC
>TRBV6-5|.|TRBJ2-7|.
CASSRQKISNEQYF
TGTGCCAGCAGCCGACAGAAAATATCAAACGAGCAGTACTTC
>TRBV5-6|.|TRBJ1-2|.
CASSFKKNYGYTF
TGTGCCAGCAGCTTTAAGAAAAACTATGGCTACACCTTC
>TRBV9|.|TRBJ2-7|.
CASSVVGSSSEQYF
TGTGCCAGCAGCGTCGTTGGGAGCTCCTCCGAGCAGTACTTC
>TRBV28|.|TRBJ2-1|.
CTSSLSEARTYNEQFF
TGTACCAGCAGTCTATCCGAGGCTCGTACCTACAATGAGCAGTTCTTC
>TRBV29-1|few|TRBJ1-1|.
CSQVREGATEAFF
TGCAGCCAGGTTAGGGAAGGAGCCACTGAAGCTTTCTTT
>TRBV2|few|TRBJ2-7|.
CASMKDTGYEQYF
TGTGCCAGCATGAAGGACACTGGCTACGAGCAGTACTTC
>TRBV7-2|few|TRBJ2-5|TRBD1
CASSPGGVGRETQYF
TGTGCCAGCAGCCCAGGGGGTGTTGGGAGAGAGACCCAGTACTTC
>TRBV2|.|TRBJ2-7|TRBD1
CATAGTGFHEQYF
TGTGCCACCGCCGGGACAGGTTTCCACGAGCAGTACTTC
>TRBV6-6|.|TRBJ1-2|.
CASSLPGGPNYGYTF
TGTGCCAGCAGTCTTCCCGGGGGGCCTAACTATGGCTACACCTTC
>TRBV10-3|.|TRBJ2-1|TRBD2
CAISPSGRDEQFF
TGTGCCATCAGTCCTAGCGGGAGGGATGAGCAGTTCTTC
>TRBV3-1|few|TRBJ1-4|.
CASSTDGATNEKLFF
TGTGCCAGCAGCACCGACGGGGCAACTAATGAAAAACTGTTTTTT
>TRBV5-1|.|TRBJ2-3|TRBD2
CASQRDGTSADTQYF
TGCGCCTCCCAAAGAGACGGAACTAGCGCAGATACGCAGTATTTT
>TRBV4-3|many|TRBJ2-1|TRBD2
CASSQDGGSSYNEQFF
TGCGCCAGCAGCCAAGACGGCGGGAGCTCCTACAATGAGCAGTTCTTC
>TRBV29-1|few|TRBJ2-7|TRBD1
CSVWTGGGEQYF
TGCAGCGTCTGGACAGGGGGCGGCGAGCAGTACTTC